A selection of T cell receptor beta chains follows, all from one sample in a study of radiation and T cells in renal cell carcinoma. Using immunoSEQ multiplex PCR, the repertoire was profiled, and TCRdb retains in-frame clones only, with some absent. The sample includes roughly 150,000 clones, about 85% seen only once; the top ten take about 4%. Sample: blood, taken from a patient whose treatment included radiotherapy and nephrectomy. The receptor set was obtained from an older woman with renal cell carcinoma. The CDR3 runs from the conserved cysteine through the conserved F or W. D genes are given only for firm matches. The size field is filled for only some rows; it gives once, few, many or a size class.

clone size,D gene,J gene,V gene,CDR3 DNA,CDR3 protein
.,.,TRBJ2-2,TRBV6-4,TGTGCCAGCCAAATTCAAGCCTACACCGGGGAGCTGTTTTTT,CASQIQAYTGELFF
.,.,TRBJ2-3,TRBV13,TGTGCCAGCAGCCCTTTGGGGGACTCGGATACGCAGTATTTT,CASSPLGDSDTQYF
.,TRBD2,TRBJ2-3,TRBV7-3,TGTGCCAGCAGCTTACAGCGGGGGAGCACAGATACGCAGTATTTT,CASSLQRGSTDTQYF
.,.,TRBJ1-1,TRBV6-5,TGTGCCAGCAGACCTAGGGGGTACACTGAAGCTTTCTTT,CASRPRGYTEAFF
.,.,TRBJ2-6,TRBV19,TGTGCCAGTAGGCCCCCCGGGACCGTCGAGTCTGGGGCCAACGTCCTGACTTTC,CASRPPGTVESGANVLTF
.,.,TRBJ2-5,TRBV11-1,TGTGCCAGCAGCTTCGAAGGGCTGGAGACCCAGTACTTC,CASSFEGLETQYF
.,.,TRBJ2-1,TRBV7-3,TGTGCCAGCAGCTTAAAAAGTCAAGCCGCCTACTCCTACAATGAGCAGTTCTTC,CASSLKSQAAYSYNEQFF
.,TRBD1,TRBJ1-2,TRBV10-3,TGTGCCACACCGCCCCCCGACAGGGCCGACTATGGCTACACCTTC,CATPPPDRADYGYTF
.,.,TRBJ1-1,TRBV6-5,TGTGCCAGCAGTCGGCGGGTGGACACTGAAGCTTTCTTT,CASSRRVDTEAFF
.,.,TRBJ2-7,TRBV11-3,TGTGCCAGCAGCTTAGTAGCGGCCTCCTACGAGCAGTACTTC,CASSLVAASYEQYF
few,TRBD1,TRBJ2-1,TRBV30,TGTGCCTGGAGGAGGACAGGCAAGAGCTCCTACAATGAGCAGTTCTTC,CAWRRTGKSSYNEQFF
.,TRBD2,TRBJ2-7,TRBV5-1,TGCGCCAGCAGCGCAAGCGGGGTTGTGTCCTACGAGCAGTACTTC,CASSASGVVSYEQYF
few,.,TRBJ1-2,TRBV7-8,TGTGCCAGCAGCCCTGGGGAAACTAACTATGGCTACACCTTC,CASSPGETNYGYTF
.,TRBD1,TRBJ2-7,TRBV6-1,TGTGCCAGCAGTGGTCGACAGGGGAGGAGGGCCTCCTACGAGCAGTACTTC,CASSGRQGRRASYEQYF
.,.,TRBJ2-1,TRBV14,TGTGCCAGCAGCCAAGTCTTAGGAAATGAGCAGTTCTTC,CASSQVLGNEQFF
.,TRBD2,TRBJ2-5,TRBV13,TGTGCCAGCAGCTTACGGACTAGCGGGCAAGAGGCCCAGTACTTC,CASSLRTSGQEAQYF
.,.,TRBJ1-5,TRBV6-1,TGTGCCAGCAGTGAATACGGGAATCAGCCCCAGCATTTT,CASSEYGNQPQHF
.,TRBD2,TRBJ2-3,TRBV2,TGTGCCAGCAGTGAGCAAGCGGGGGGCCTCGGGAATACGCAGTATTTT,CASSEQAGGLGNTQYF
.,TRBD2,TRBJ2-7,TRBV10-3,TGTGCCATCAGTGAACGGGATGTAGCGGGGACCTACGAGCAGTACTTC,CAISERDVAGTYEQYF
.,TRBD2,TRBJ2-5,TRBV7-2,TGTGCCAGCAGCTTCCAAGGCGGGAGCTTAGAGACCCAGTACTTC,CASSFQGGSLETQYF
.,.,TRBJ2-5,TRBV7-9,TGTGCCAGCAGCCCAGCAGCGGAGGGGCGGGAGACCCAGTACTTC,CASSPAAEGRETQYF
.,TRBD1,TRBJ1-2,TRBV19,TGTGCCAGTAGACCCACCGACAGGGGGGAAAACTATGGCTACACCTTC,CASRPTDRGENYGYTF
.,TRBD1,TRBJ2-2,TRBV29-1,TGCAGCATCCCGGGACAGGCGAACACCGGGGAGCTGTTTTTT,CSIPGQANTGELFF
.,TRBD2,TRBJ2-5,TRBV5-1,TGCGCCAGCAGCCCAGAGCGGGGGCCGGAGACCCAGTACTTC,CASSPERGPETQYF
.,.,TRBJ2-5,TRBV4-3,TGCGCCAGCAGTCGGACCTTCGGGACTCTGCAAGAGACCCAGTACTTC,CASSRTFGTLQETQYF
.,TRBD1,TRBJ2-7,TRBV9,TGTGCCAGCAGCGTGGCCGGGACAGGAGATTACGAGCAGTACTTC,CASSVAGTGDYEQYF
.,.,TRBJ1-4,TRBV5-1,TGCGCCAGCAGCCCGGATGGGGTAACGAACGAAAAACTGTTTTTT,CASSPDGVTNEKLFF
once,.,TRBJ1-3,TRBV7-9,TGTGCCAGCAGCTTAGCGCGGCAGGCGGACACCATATATTTT,CASSLARQADTIYF
.,.,TRBJ1-5,TRBV10-3,TGTGCCATCAGTCGGACCCTTAATCAGCCCCAGCATTTT,CAISRTLNQPQHF
.,TRBD1,TRBJ1-6,TRBV6-6,TGTGCCAGCAGTTACCCCGACAGGGCTCGCTCACCCCTCCACTTT,CASSYPDRARSPLHF
.,.,TRBJ2-3,TRBV4-1,TGCGCCAGCAGCCAAGACCCCCCGGGCGGCAGCACAGATACGCAGTATTTT,CASSQDPPGGSTDTQYF
.,TRBD1,TRBJ2-7,TRBV6-1,TGTGCCAGCAGCCCGACAGGGAGCTCCTACGAGCAGTACTTC,CASSPTGSSYEQYF
.,.,TRBJ2-2,TRBV6-5,TGTGCCAGCAGCAACCAGGGAGGTAGAGCCGGGGAGCTGTTTTTT,CASSNQGGRAGELFF
.,.,TRBJ1-1,TRBV7-3,TGTGCCAGCAGTCAGGGGACCGATGAAGCTTTCTTT,CASSQGTDEAFF
.,.,TRBJ1-3,TRBV9,TGTGCCAGCAGCGTAACCGGGCAGGGCTCTGGAAACACCATATATTTT,CASSVTGQGSGNTIYF
.,.,TRBJ2-3,TRBV11-2,TGTGCCAGCAGCGGCTACCTGGGTACGCAGTATTTT,CASSGYLGTQYF
.,TRBD1,TRBJ2-2,TRBV27,TGTGCCAGCAGTAGCCCAGGGGGCGTCTTCCTCGGGGAGCTGTTTTTT,CASSSPGGVFLGELFF
.,.,TRBJ2-5,TRBV30,TGTGCCTGGAGTGTAGCAGGCACCGAGACCCAGTACTTC,CAWSVAGTETQYF
once,.,TRBJ1-3,TRBV29-1,TGCAGCGTTGAGGAGGCTGGAAACACCATATATTTT,CSVEEAGNTIYF
.,.,TRBJ2-3,TRBV5-1,TGCGCCAGCAGCCCCAATGGGGTGAGCACAGATACGCAGTATTTT,CASSPNGVSTDTQYF
few,.,TRBJ2-1,TRBV19,TGTGCCACTGGGGTAAGCAATGAGCAGTTCTTC,CATGVSNEQFF
.,.,TRBJ2-7,TRBV5-1,TGCGCCAGCAGCTTGGGTCGGGGAAACTACGAGCAGTACTTC,CASSLGRGNYEQYF
.,.,TRBJ1-1,TRBV30,TGTGCCTGGAGTGTCGGAGGCAACACTGAAGCTTTCTTT,CAWSVGGNTEAFF
.,TRBD1,TRBJ1-2,TRBV5-6,TGTGCCAGCAGTTTGGTTTCCGGGACAGGGGTTGGCTACACCTTC,CASSLVSGTGVGYTF
.,TRBD2,TRBJ2-3,TRBV5-4,TGTGCCAGCAGCGTCGGGACTAGCGGGGGGACAGATACGCAGTATTTT,CASSVGTSGGTDTQYF
.,.,TRBJ1-5,TRBV7-2,TGTGCCAGCAGCTCGGTTCTAGGGAGCAATCAGCCCCAGCATTTT,CASSSVLGSNQPQHF